The 30 T cell receptor beta chains given below trace back to one sample, sequenced in a study of regulatory T cells in long-lasting Graves disease. As for time point: newly diagnosed GD, antithyroid drugs for less than 3 months. RNA from PBMCs was the source of the TCR library. According to the study, TCR beta libraries were built with iRepertoire HTBI primers and CDR3-region Arm-PCR. Using its own MiXCR run on the multiplex PCR reads, TCRdb lists one record per CDR3 protein. Of 350,000 to 550,000 distinct CDR3 sequences listed, 14% were seen once; the top ten hold approximately 15%. These same data were also listed under a study on T cells in Graves' hyperthyroidism and ophthalmopathy.

Material: peripheral blood mononuclear cells (PBMCs), obtained at new diagnosis, from a patient treated with antithyroid drugs. These receptors originate from a woman aged 50 to 60 with Graves disease.

As regards this clonotype: A much larger clone lies one base from this, so it may be a read error. The chain couples TRBV7-8 to TRBJ2-5; D is uncertain. Germline V CDR1 and CDR2: SGHVS, FQNEAQ. The CDR3 covers 15 residues. The CDR3 nucleotides are TGTGCCGGCAGCTCCGCTGCCGGCCGAAAAGAGACCCAGTACTTC. Its protein is CAGSSAAGRKETQYF.

V is TRBV7-2 and J is TRBJ2-5; D might be TRBD1 or TRBD2, each matching 5 bases. The CDR3 has 14 residues. Germline values: CDR1 SGHTA, CDR2 FQGNSA. Trimming removed 5 bases at V and 1 base at J, with 11 bases between. DNA for the CDR3: TGTGCCAGCAGCAGGGACGGGACCCAAGAGACCCAGTACTTC. Protein: CASSRDGTQETQYF.

This clonotype was seen at least ten times. V is TRBV2 and J is TRBJ2-7; D is undetermined. Germline V CDR1 and CDR2: SNHLY, FYNNEI. The V and J ends lost 8 bases and 6 bases respectively, with 20 bases between them. The CDR3 has 14 residues. The CDR3 reads CASLPVASQAEQYF. The CDR3 DNA sequence: TGTGCCAGCCTCCCCGTGGCTAGTCAGGCCGAGCAGTACTTC.

This clonotype was seen ten or more times. The gene calls are TRBV7-2 and TRBJ1-5; D is undetermined. V was shortened by 3 bases and J by 4 bases, with 10 bases between the two germline ends. Germline V lookup: CDR1 SGHTA, CDR2 FQGNSA. The CDR3 contains 14 residues. Written as DNA, the CDR3 is TGTGCCAGCAGCTTCTACAGTGGTAATCAGCCCCAGCATTTT. It specifies CASSFYSGNQPQHF. Filled out from reference TRBV7-2 and TRBJ1-5, the complete variable domain reads GAGVSQSPSNKVTEKGKDVELRCDPISGHTALYWYRQSLGQGLEFLIYFQGNSAPDKSGLPSDRFSAERTGGSVSTLTIQRTQQEDSAVYLCASSFYSGNQPQHFGDGTRLSIL.

The rearrangement uses TRBV18 and TRBJ2-5; maybe TRBD2 (6 bases). This CDR3 comprises 14 residues. CDR1 is KGHSH, CDR2 LQKENI, per germline. With 4 bases removed from V and 3 bases from J, the gap between germline ends came to 12 bases. The CDR3 nucleotides are TGTGCCAGCTCACGGGGGACTGGTAAAGAGACCCAGTACTTC. It codes for CASSRGTGKETQYF. The full variable domain, its missing parts supplied by reference TRBV18 and TRBJ2-5, is NAGVMQNPRHLVRRRGQEARLRCSPMKGHSHVYWYRQLPEEGLKFMVYLQKENIIDESGMPKERFSAEFPKEGPSILRIQQVVRGDSAAYFCASSRGTGKETQYFGPGTRLLVL.

The J gene is TRBJ2-4, the V gene TRBV5-5; 14 bases agree with TRBD2. V gave up 0 bases and J gave up 2 bases; unmatched junction bases: 10. This CDR3 contains 20 residues. Germline CDR1 SGHKS, CDR2 YYEKEE (reference sequence). In nucleotides, the CDR3 is TGTGCCAGCAGCTTGGTCGGACTAGCGGGAGGAAGTGTTACCAAAAACATTCAGTACTTC. This sequence encodes CASSLVGLAGGSVTKNIQYF.

This clonotype came up a few times. This chain uses TRBV7-9 with TRBJ1-3; D remains ambiguous. The CDR3 is made up of 16 amino acids. The germline V and J ends were trimmed by 1 base and 0 bases, with 10 bases remaining between them. CDR1 and CDR2 from the germline V gene are SEHNR and FQNEAQ (reference sequence). CDR3 sequence reads: CASSLGSGFSGNTIYF. The CDR3 DNA sequence: TGTGCCAGCAGCTTAGGTTCGGGGTTCTCTGGAAACACCATATATTTT. The full variable domain, its missing parts supplied by reference TRBV7-9 and TRBJ1-3, is DTGVSQNPRHKITKRGQNVTFRCDPISEHNRLYWYRQTLGQGPEFLTYFQNEAQLEKSRLLSDRFSAERPKGSFSTLEIQRTEQGDSAMYLCASSLGSGFSGNTIYFGEGSWLTVV.

The V gene is TRBV9, the J gene TRBJ1-1; D unresolved. The CDR3 covers 13 residues. CDR1 and CDR2 (germline): SGDLS, YYNGEE. The V and J ends lost 2 bases and 1 base respectively, with 6 bases between them. The CDR3 sequence is CASSVLWNTEAFF. Here the CDR3 DNA reads TGTGCCAGCAGCGTCTTATGGAACACTGAAGCTTTCTTT.

The rearrangement joins TRBV14 to TRBJ2-1; unclear D gene. CDR3 size: 15 residues. CDR1 and CDR2 from the germline V gene are SGHDN and FVKESK. Trimming stripped 1 base from V and 3 bases from J, with 10 bases between. CDR3 nucleotides: TGTGCCAGCAGCCAAGGTCCGCAGGTCTACAATGAGCAGTTCTTC. This codes for CASSQGPQVYNEQFF.

There are many counts of this clonotype. The V call is TRBV12-3 or TRBV12-4, the J call TRBJ1-1; D gene unclear. V was trimmed by 3 bases and J by 4 bases, leaving 9 bases between them. CDR3 size: 13 residues. The CDR3 protein is CASSFFTGTEAFF. For the CDR3, the DNA is TGTGCCAGCAGTTTTTTCACGGGCACTGAAGCTTTCTTT.

This clonotype has a handful of counts. The chain has TRBV20-1 and TRBJ1-2, with 9 bases aligning to TRBD1. Unmatched junction bases numbered 23, after V lost 2 bases and J lost 4 bases. Looked up from germline, CDR1 is DFQATT and CDR2 is SNEGSKA (reference sequence). This CDR3 is built from 20 residues. CDR3 coding DNA: TGCAGTGCTAGACTCGGACAGGGGATCTACTCGTGGAAGTCATTCTATGGCTACACCTTC. Translating it yields CSARLGQGIYSWKSFYGYTF.

The chain employs TRBV13 and TRBJ2-3; the D gene is possibly TRBD2 (6 bases). Trimming left V 0 bases short and J 0 bases short, with 16 bases between. Germline values: CDR1 PRHDT, CDR2 FYEKMQ (reference sequence). This CDR3 spans 18 amino acids. The CDR3 DNA reads as TGTGCCAGCAGCTTAGGCCCGGGACTGACTTCTAGCACAGATACGCAGTATTTT. Protein sequence: CASSLGPGLTSSTDTQYF.

About this clonotype: Being one base from a much bigger clone, this may be a read error. This sequence joins TRBV5-1 and TRBJ1-1; possibly TRBD1 for D (5 bases). The germline gives CDR1 SGHRS, CDR2 YFSETQ. There are 15 residues in the CDR3. The CDR3 nucleotides read TGCGCCGGCAGGTTATCGCAGGGAAGTGACACTGAAGCTTTCTTT. Translation: CAGRLSQGSDTEAFF.

This clonotype has a count of ten or more. V and J are TRBV6-1 and TRBJ1-5; tentative D call: TRBD1 (5 bases). Germline CDR1 is MNHNS and CDR2 is SASEGT. V was clipped by 6 bases and J by 5 bases, with 14 bases between them. The CDR3 totals 14 residues. The CDR3, as DNA: TGTGCCAGCAGGAATTGGGGGGGGGATCAGCCCCAGCATTTT. As protein: CASRNWGGDQPQHF.

This clonotype was recorded at least ten times. The chain is built from TRBV6-2 or TRBV6-3 and TRBJ2-1; TRBD2 matches 13 bases. This CDR3 is built from 20 residues. After removal of 6 bases from V and 0 bases from J, the junction contained 14 bases not matched to a gene. Per germline, CDR1 MNHEY and CDR2 SVGEGT. The CDR3, as DNA: TGTGCCAGCAGACAAAGAGGACTAGCGGGAGTCCCAAGCTCCTACAATGAGCAGTTCTTC. This translates into CASRQRGLAGVPSSYNEQFF.

This clonotype was recorded at least ten times. The chain employs TRBV10-1 and TRBJ1-5; D is unresolved. The CDR3 runs 13 residues. V was cut by 5 bases and J by 0 bases, with 5 bases left in between. The V gene's germline CDR1 is WNHNN and CDR2 SYGVQD (reference sequence). This CDR3 is CASSMNSNQPQHF. The CDR3 bases are TGCGCCAGCAGTATGAATAGCAATCAGCCCCAGCATTTT.

The chain carries TRBV9 and TRBJ2-1; no definite D call. The germline V gene has CDR1 SGDLS and CDR2 YYNGEE. The CDR3 is made up of 15 amino acids. The V end was cut by 1 base, the J end by 3 bases, with 11 bases between. In nucleotides, the CDR3 is TGTGCCAGCAGCGTAACCCAAGAGATCTACAATGAGCAGTTCTTC. Its translation: CASSVTQEIYNEQFF. Supplemented by reference TRBV9 and TRBJ2-1, the full variable domain reads DSGVTQTPKHLITATGQRVTLRCSPRSGDLSVYWYQQSLDQGLQFLIQYYNGEERAKGNILERFSAQQFPDLHSELNLSSLELGDSALYFCASSVTQEIYNEQFFGPGTRLTVL.

V and J are TRBV27 and TRBJ2-3, with 7 nucleotides matching TRBD2. V shed 1 base and J 2 bases; nucleotides not matched to a gene: 15. In germline, CDR1 is MNHEY, CDR2 SMNVEV (reference sequence). The CDR3 runs 19 residues. CDR3 DNA sequence: TGTGCCAGCAGTTTATTCCCCCGAGGAGCGGGACGGACCACAGATACGCAGTATTTT. Translation: CASSLFPRGAGRTTDTQYF.

This clonotype was picked up many times. This chain joins TRBV3-1 and TRBJ1-1, with TRBD1 identical over 7 bases. The V and J ends lost 1 base and 4 bases, in that order; junction bases with no gene match: 3. Germline V gene data show CDR1 as LGHDT and CDR2 as YNNKEL (reference sequence). This CDR3 region has 14 residues. CDR3 residues: CASSQGAGGTEAFF. CDR3 DNA sequence: TGTGCCAGCAGCCAAGGGGCAGGGGGCACTGAAGCTTTCTTT.

A remark on this clonotype: A junction boundary mismatches the germline segment, possibly from a read error. The chain couples TRBV10-3 to TRBJ2-3; tentatively, D is TRBD2 (6 bases). From germline, CDR1 is ENHRY and CDR2 SYGVKD. This CDR3 has 15 residues. The DNA for the CDR3 is TGTGCCATCAGCCCACGGGAGAGTGGCACAGATACGCAGTGTTTT. This encodes CAISPRESGTDTQCF.

The V gene is TRBV9, the J gene TRBJ2-2, with 11 bases that match TRBD2. Germline CDR1 SGDLS, CDR2 YYNGEE. CDR3 size: 17 residues. V shed 2 bases and J 4 bases; nucleotides not matched to a gene: 7. The CDR3 sequence is CASSVSSGRRSTGELFF. The CDR3 DNA reads TGTGCCAGCAGCGTGTCTAGCGGGAGGAGGAGCACCGGGGAGCTGTTTTTT.

In its sample, this clonotype was seen many times. This chain connects TRBV6-1 to TRBJ1-2; D is undetermined. V was shortened by 0 bases and J by 0 bases, with 5 bases between the two germline ends. The CDR3 sequence is 14 residues long. Germline CDR1 reads MNHNS; CDR2 reads SASEGT. The CDR3: CASSEAKPNYGYTF. The CDR3 nucleotides are TGTGCCAGCAGTGAAGCGAAACCTAACTATGGCTACACCTTC.

Notes on this clonotype: The conserved closing phenylalanine or tryptophan is absent in this CDR3, likely reflecting a read error. V usage is TRBV10-3 and J usage is TRBJ1-2; 8 bases are a match to TRBD1. The germline V gene has CDR1 ENHRY and CDR2 SYGVKD. The CDR3 spans 16 residues. V gave up 5 bases and J gave up 3 bases; unmatched junction bases: 11. CDR3 amino acids: CAISSAGGTGDYGYTL. DNA of the CDR3: TGTGCCATCAGTTCGGCCGGAGGGACAGGCGACTATGGCTACACCCTC.

The J gene is TRBJ2-5, the V gene TRBV20-1; 7 nucleotides align to TRBD2. V dropped 5 bases and J dropped 3; count of bases not matched to a gene: 6. CDR3 length equals 13 residues. The V gene's germline CDR1 is DFQATT and CDR2 SNEGSKA (reference sequence). The CDR3 spells CSAHRGGEETQYF. CDR3 in DNA: TGCAGTGCTCATCGGGGAGGGGAAGAGACCCAGTACTTC.

This clonotype was detected many times. The rearrangement uses TRBV2 and TRBJ2-3; no definite D call. Germline lookup yields CDR1 SNHLY and CDR2 FYNNEI. The CDR3 is 12 amino acids. The V end lost 8 bases, the J end lost 2 bases, and 8 bases lay between the germline ends. CDR3 amino acids: CASAEPTDTQYF. The CDR3 DNA sequence: TGTGCCAGCGCGGAACCCACAGATACGCAGTATTTT.

This clonotype has only a few counts. This chain connects TRBV30 to TRBJ2-5, with 8 bases that match TRBD1. This CDR3 contains 13 residues. The germline V gene encodes CDR1 GTSNPN and CDR2 SVGIG (reference sequence). The ends lost 6 bases at V and 2 bases at J; junction bases unmatched: 5. CDR3 sequence: CACTTGEQETQYF. Written as DNA, the CDR3 is TGTGCCTGTACGACAGGGGAACAAGAGACCCAGTACTTC. Full variable domain (outside the CDR3, taken from reference TRBV30 and TRBJ2-5): SQTIHQWPATLVQPVGSPLSLECTVEGTSNPNLYWYRQAAGRGLQLLFYSVGIGQISSEVPQNLSASRPQDRQFILSSKKLLLSDSGFYLCACTTGEQETQYFGPGTRLLVL.

This clonotype appeared many times. The chain employs TRBV6-5 and TRBJ2-2; a possible D gene is TRBD1 (6 bases). The V end was cut by 3 bases, the J end by 3 bases, with 11 bases between. Germline-derived CDR1 and CDR2 are MNHEY and SVGAGI. CDR3 length: 15 amino acids. CDR3 in DNA: TGTGCCAGCAGTTATCAGGGGTTGTACACCGGGGAGCTGTTTTTT. Protein sequence: CASSYQGLYTGELFF.

Concerning this clonotype: This may be a read error, as it is one base from a much larger clone. The chain employs TRBV12-3 or TRBV12-4 and TRBJ2-5, with TRBD1 matching over 8 bases. This CDR3 is built from 12 residues. Germline trimming cut 3 bases from V and 9 bases from J; bases unmatched to any gene: 3. CDR3 DNA: TGTGCCAGCAGTTTCTACAGGGGGGCCCAGTACTTC. Translating it yields CASSFYRGAQYF.

The V gene is TRBV4-1, the J gene TRBJ2-3, with a possible D match to TRBD2 (6 bases). Germline V gene lookup returns CDR1 MGHRA and CDR2 YSYEKL. The CDR3 loop spans 17 amino acids. V was cut by 2 bases and J by 7 bases, with 22 bases left in between. CDR3 protein: CASSQWGLPGQPNTQYF. CDR3 DNA sequence: TGCGCCAGCAGCCAATGGGGACTCCCGGGGCAACCAAATACGCAGTATTTT.

J is TRBJ2-1 and V is TRBV6-2 or TRBV6-3, with TRBD2 identical over 10 bases. The CDR3 runs 14 residues. V dropped 7 bases and J dropped 6; count of bases not matched to a gene: 6. Germline values: CDR1 MNHEY, CDR2 SVGEGT. The CDR3 nucleotides read TGTGCCAGCACGACAAGGACTAGCGGCAATGAGCAGTTCTTC. Its protein product is CASTTRTSGNEQFF.